The 18 T cell receptor beta chains listed next were all sequenced from one sample in a study of cytomegalovirus exposure and HLA in healthy donors. With 60 Vbeta and 13 Jbeta primers, the PCR was carried out. The method was immunoSEQ multiplex PCR; TCRdb's version includes in-frame clones alone and lacks a portion of them. The top ten hold roughly 4.2% of the sample, which has about 150,000 clones, roughly 80% seen once. The sample taken for sequencing was PBMCs. All receptors derive from a middle-aged woman in good health and CMV-seronegative.

The chain carries TRBV2 and TRBJ2-3; 9 bases are a match to TRBD2. The V and J ends lost 8 bases and 4 bases, in that order; junction bases with no gene match: 1. The CDR3 has 12 residues. Germline V gene lookup returns CDR1 SNHLY and CDR2 FYNNEI. The CDR3 reads CASSSGADTQYF. CDR3 bases: TGTGCCAGCTCTAGCGGGGCAGATACGCAGTATTTT.

The chain couples TRBV13 to TRBJ1-5; 7 bases map to TRBD1. This CDR3 is built from 15 residues. CDR1 and CDR2 from the germline V gene are PRHDT and FYEKMQ (reference sequence). J was trimmed by 4 bases and V by 4 bases; bases with no gene match: 7. The CDR3 DNA reads TGTGCCAGCAGCTACAGACAGGGAAGAAATCAGCCCCAGCATTTT. Protein sequence: CASSYRQGRNQPQHF.

The genes are TRBV11-3 and TRBJ2-3, with D maybe TRBD2 (5 bases). Germline V gene data show CDR1 as SGHNT and CDR2 as YENEEA. The V end was cut by 3 bases, the J end by 7 bases, with 11 bases between. The CDR3 is 13 residues long. CDR3 sequence (DNA): TGTGCCAGCAGCTTCCCCCGGGGTTATACGCAGTATTTT. It codes for CASSFPRGYTQYF.

The gene calls are TRBV4-1 and TRBJ2-5; 10 bases fit TRBD2. The germline CDR1 and CDR2 sequences are MGHRA and YSYEKL. Trimming removed 4 bases from V and 3 bases from J; junction bases left unmatched: 8. CDR3 size: 16 residues. CDR3 region: CASSLIFGLAEETQYF. Here the CDR3 DNA reads TGCGCCAGCAGCCTGATATTCGGACTAGCGGAAGAGACCCAGTACTTC.

This chain joins TRBV2 and TRBJ2-2; possible D gene TRBD1, 6 bases. This CDR3 contains 16 residues. Germline-derived CDR1 and CDR2 are SNHLY and FYNNEI. V dropped 4 bases and J dropped 0 bases, with 12 bases sitting between them. CDR3 in DNA: TGTGCCAGCAGTGGGGCCGGGACATCGAACACCGGGGAGCTGTTTTTT. This sequence encodes CASSGAGTSNTGELFF.

The chain links TRBV6-6 to TRBJ1-2; 8 nucleotides match TRBD1. V lost 0 bases and J lost 4; bases outside the gene matches: 4. The germline V gene has CDR1 MNHNY and CDR2 SVGAGI (reference sequence). CDR3 length: 15 amino acids. The CDR3 DNA follows: TGTGCCAGCAGTTACTCGCAGGGGGCGGTCTATGGCTACACCTTC. Translating it yields CASSYSQGAVYGYTF.

The chain uses TRBV4-2 and TRBJ2-1; 9 nucleotides match TRBD2. Trimming took 1 base from V and 2 from J; bases not matched to a gene: 6. This CDR3 is built from 17 residues. In germline, CDR1 is LGHNA, CDR2 YNFKEQ. The CDR3 here is CASSQGETSGPYNEQFF. CDR3 DNA: TGTGCCAGCAGCCAAGGGGAGACTAGCGGCCCCTACAATGAGCAGTTCTTC.

The CDR3 loop reads CASSLGGLNTEAFF. The CDR3 DNA sequence: TGTGCCAGCAGTCTCGGCGGCCTGAACACTGAAGCTTTCTTT. The chain links TRBV27 to TRBJ1-1; no firm D call. Germline V lookup: CDR1 MNHEY, CDR2 SMNVEV (reference sequence). V was shortened by 5 bases and J by 0 bases, with 10 bases between the two germline ends. CDR3 length: 14 amino acids.

The chain has TRBV10-3 and TRBJ1-1, with TRBD1 as a possible D gene (6 bases). This CDR3 has 15 amino acids. The V gene's germline CDR1 is ENHRY and CDR2 SYGVKD. Trimming cost V 6 bases and J 2 bases, with 16 bases left between them. The CDR3 protein is CAIRVYRDTNTEAFF. Written as DNA, the CDR3 is TGTGCCATCAGGGTTTACCGGGACACCAACACTGAAGCTTTCTTT.

The chain combines TRBV11-3 with TRBJ2-7; 7 bases map to TRBD1. The V segment lost 5 bases and the J segment 13 bases; nucleotides outside the gene matches: 8. This CDR3 spans 11 amino acids. Germline-derived CDR1 and CDR2 are SGHNT and YENEEA. CDR3 nucleotide sequence: TGTGCCAGCAGCCCAGGACAGGAGCGATACTTC. This codes for CASSPGQERYF.

The chain joins TRBV6-5 to TRBJ2-1, with a tentative D call TRBD1 (5 bases). Trimming left V 4 bases short and J 2 bases short, with 9 bases between. The length of the CDR3 is 14 residues. Germline loops: CDR1 MNHEY, CDR2 SVGAGI. The CDR3 bases are TGTGCCAGCAGTTCAGGGTCTACCTACAATGAGCAGTTCTTC. Its protein product is CASSSGSTYNEQFF.

The gene calls are TRBV5-5 and TRBJ1-5, with unresolved D. This CDR3 contains 13 residues. V was clipped by 4 bases and J by 5 bases, with 10 bases between them. Germline CDR1 SGHKS, CDR2 YYEKEE (reference sequence). CDR3 amino acids: CASSTGGYQPQHF. Written as DNA, the CDR3 is TGTGCCAGCAGCACCGGAGGATATCAGCCCCAGCATTTT. Full variable domain (remainder filled in from reference TRBV5-5 and TRBJ1-5): DAGVTQSPTHLIKTRGQQVTLRCSPISGHKSVSWYQQVLGQGPQFIFQYYEKEERGRGNFPDRFSARQFPNYSSELNVNALLLGDSALYLCASSTGGYQPQHFGDGTRLSIL.

This clone was picked up a small number of times. This chain joins TRBV7-8 and TRBJ2-7, with 7 bases that match TRBD2. CDR3 size: 13 residues. Trimming removed 1 base from V and 5 bases from J; junction bases left unmatched: 2. From germline, CDR1 is SGHVS and CDR2 FQNEAQ. The CDR3 here is CASSLVRENEQYF. The CDR3 nucleotides read TGTGCCAGCAGCTTAGTGCGGGAGAACGAGCAGTACTTC.

V is TRBV27 and J is TRBJ2-1; 11 bases align to TRBD1. The CDR3 length is 16 residues. Germline loops: CDR1 MNHEY, CDR2 SMNVEV (reference sequence). V trimming: 4 bases; J trimming: 9 bases; junction bases outside the gene matches: 11. The CDR3 DNA is TGTGCCAGCAGTTCATGGGCCGGACAGGGGGCCGCTGAGCAGTTCTTC. Its protein product is CASSSWAGQGAAEQFF.

The chain joins TRBV30 to TRBJ1-4; TRBD1 matches at 8 bases. From germline, CDR1 is GTSNPN and CDR2 SVGIG (reference sequence). The CDR3 runs 15 residues. The V and J ends lost 3 bases and 0 bases, in that order; junction bases with no gene match: 3. CDR3 bases: TGTGCCTGGAGCCAGGGGGCCACAACTAATGAAAAACTGTTTTTT. Amino acid sequence: CAWSQGATTNEKLFF.

This rearrangement joins TRBV5-8 to TRBJ1-1; possibly TRBD1 for D (5 bases). CDR3 length: 13 residues. The germline CDR1 and CDR2 sequences are SGHTS and YDEGEE. V lost 4 bases and J lost 3, with 10 bases in between. CDR3 DNA sequence: TGTGCCAGCAGCCGACAGATATACACTGAAGCTTTCTTT. Translating gives CASSRQIYTEAFF. Supplemented by reference TRBV5-8 and TRBJ1-1, the full variable domain reads EAGVTQSPTHLIKTRGQQATLRCSPISGHTSVYWYQQALGLGLQFLLWYDEGEERNRGNFPPRFSGRQFPNYSSELNVNALELEDSALYLCASSRQIYTEAFFGQGTRLTVV.

This sequence joins TRBV12-2 and TRBJ1-4. TRBV12-2 is noted as a pseudogene. CDR3 length equals 12 residues. The CDR3 sequence is CASVPTGEKLFF. The CDR3 nucleotides read TGTGCAAGTGTCCCGACTGGAGAAAAACTGTTTTTT.

The chain couples TRBV7-9 to TRBJ1-3; no definite D call. From germline, CDR1 is SEHNR and CDR2 FQNEAQ (reference sequence). Trimming took 1 base from V and 0 from J, leaving 13 bases between them. The CDR3 is 17 residues long. CDR3 nucleotide sequence: TGTGCCAGCAGCTTAGGAGATCGATACTCCTCTGGAAACACCATATATTTT. Protein product: CASSLGDRYSSGNTIYF.